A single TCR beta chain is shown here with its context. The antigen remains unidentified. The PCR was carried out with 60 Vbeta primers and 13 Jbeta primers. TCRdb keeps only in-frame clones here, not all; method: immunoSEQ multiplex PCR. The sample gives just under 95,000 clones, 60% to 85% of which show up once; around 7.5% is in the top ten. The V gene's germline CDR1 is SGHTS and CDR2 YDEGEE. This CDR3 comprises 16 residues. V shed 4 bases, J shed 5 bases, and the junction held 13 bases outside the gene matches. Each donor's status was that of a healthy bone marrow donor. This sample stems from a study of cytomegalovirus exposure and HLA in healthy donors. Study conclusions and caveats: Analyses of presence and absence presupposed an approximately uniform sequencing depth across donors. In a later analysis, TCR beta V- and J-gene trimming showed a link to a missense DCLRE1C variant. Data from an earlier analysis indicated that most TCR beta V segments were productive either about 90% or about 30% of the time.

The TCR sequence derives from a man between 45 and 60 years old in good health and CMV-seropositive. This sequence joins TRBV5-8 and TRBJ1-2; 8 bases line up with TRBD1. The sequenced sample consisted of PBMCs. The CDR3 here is CASSPLDRGNFYGYTF. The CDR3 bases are TGTGCCAGCAGCCCCCTTGACAGGGGTAATTTTTATGGCTACACCTTC.